Listed below are T cell receptor beta chains from one sample, sequenced in a study of shared clonotypes between healthy human individuals. Sequencing was performed with immunoSEQ multiplex PCR; in TCRdb, only in-frame clones are kept and a portion is missing. This table has about 2.1 million clones, under 95% appearing once. Sample: naive CD8+ T cells from PBMCs. Receptors originate from a man aged 18 to 29 in good health. Some clones in this sample may be carry-over from other donors' samples. Both conserved end residues are part of each CDR3. A D gene is named only where the DNA matches it firmly. Not all rows give a size; the values are once, few, many and, for expanded clones, a class.

>TRBV19|TRBJ2-1|.|TRBD2
TGTGCCAGTAGTTATGGACTAGCCTATGAGCAGTTCTTC
CASSYGLAYEQFF
>TRBV4-1|TRBJ2-1|.|TRBD2
TGCGCCAGCAGCCAAGCGCTAGCGGTCGATGAGCAGTTCTTC
CASSQALAVDEQFF
>TRBV6-5|TRBJ1-2|.|TRBD1
TGTGCCAGCAGTTACTCCGAGGGGGCGCTTGGCTACACCTTC
CASSYSEGALGYTF
>TRBV14|TRBJ2-5|.|.
TGTGCCAGCCGACTAATGGGGGTAGAGACCCAGTACTTC
CASRLMGVETQYF
>TRBV5-6|TRBJ2-2|.|.
TGTGCCAGCAGCTATTTGGACTCGACAGGAATCAACACCGGGGAGCTGTTTTTT
CASSYLDSTGINTGELFF
>TRBV27|TRBJ2-7|.|.
TGTGCCAGCAGTTTATATGTCGGTCCGGCAGACGAGCAGTACTTC
CASSLYVGPADEQYF
>TRBV5-6|TRBJ2-3|.|.
TGTGCCAGCGGCCCGTGGGGGGATACGCAGTATTTT
CASGPWGDTQYF
>TRBV28|TRBJ2-7|.|TRBD2
TGTGCCAGCAGGGGGGGGTCCTACTACGAGCAGTACTTC
CASRGGSYYEQYF
>TRBV9|TRBJ2-2|.|.
TGTGCCAGCAGCGGGGAGGATGGGGAGCTGTTTTTT
CASSGEDGELFF
>TRBV28|TRBJ2-3|.|.
TGTGCCAGCAGTTTACCCGGACTGAGGGATACGCAGTATTTT
CASSLPGLRDTQYF
>TRBV11-2|TRBJ2-7|.|.
TGTGCCAGCAGCTTATCGTCGTTAGGCGAGCAGTACTTC
CASSLSSLGEQYF
>TRBV29-1|TRBJ2-3|.|.
TGCAGCCTATGGGACCACACAGATACGCAGTATTTT
CSLWDHTDTQYF
>TRBV28|TRBJ1-2|once|.
TGTGCCAGCAGTTTATCGCAGGGGTCCTATGGCTACACCTTC
CASSLSQGSYGYTF
>TRBV7-9|TRBJ2-7|.|TRBD1
TGTGCCAGCAGCAGTAGACAGGGCCCCACCTACGAGCAGTACTTC
CASSSRQGPTYEQYF
>TRBV4-1|TRBJ2-1|.|.
TGCGCCAGCAGCCAAGATCGGGCGTACAATGAGCAGTTCTTC
CASSQDRAYNEQFF
>TRBV4-3|TRBJ2-1|.|.
TGCGCCAGCAGCCAAGTGCCTAGTTCATGGGATGAGCAGTTCTTC
CASSQVPSSWDEQFF
>TRBV7-9|TRBJ2-7|.|TRBD2
TGTGCCAGCAGCTTGGGAGGGTTGTCCTACGAGCAGTACTTC
CASSLGGLSYEQYF
>TRBV14|TRBJ1-1|.|.
TGTGCCAGCAGCGAGATTCCGTCGGGAGAAGCTTTCTTT
CASSEIPSGEAFF
>TRBV5-1|TRBJ2-3|.|TRBD2
TGCGCCAGCAGCTTGAGACTAGCGATAGTCACAGATACGCAGTATTTT
CASSLRLAIVTDTQYF
>TRBV4-1|TRBJ2-7|.|.
TGCGCCAGCAGCCCGCCGGCCGCCTACGAGCAGTACTTC
CASSPPAAYEQYF
>TRBV15|TRBJ2-3|.|.
TGTGCCACCAGCAGAGGGGCTACGGGGGATACGCAGTATTTT
CATSRGATGDTQYF
>TRBV9|TRBJ2-6|.|TRBD2
TGTGCCAGCAGCCTCCCCTCCGGGAGGGCTGGGGCCAACGTCCTGACTTTC
CASSLPSGRAGANVLTF
>TRBV27|TRBJ1-1|once|.
TGTGCCAGCAGTTTAATGGCGGAGAACACTGAAGCTTTCTTT
CASSLMAENTEAFF
>TRBV18|TRBJ2-7|.|TRBD1
TGTGCCAGCTCACCTTCAGGGGGCGAAGGATGGTACGAGCAGTACTTC
CASSPSGGEGWYEQYF
>TRBV7-8|TRBJ2-5|.|TRBD2
TGTGCCAGCAGCCCGGAGGCGCTAGCGGGAGTCGGCCAAGAGACCCAGTACTTC
CASSPEALAGVGQETQYF
>TRBV29-1|TRBJ2-7|.|.
TGCAGCGCTGCTGGTGCTCCCTACGAGCAGTACTTC
CSAAGAPYEQYF
>TRBV9|TRBJ2-7|.|.
TGTGCCAGCAGCCCGACTAGTTCTTATTCCTCCTACGAGCAGTACTTC
CASSPTSSYSSYEQYF
>TRBV28|TRBJ2-3|.|TRBD1
TGTGCCAGCAGACGCGACAGGGGGCGAAGGAGCACAGATACGCAGTATTTT
CASRRDRGRRSTDTQYF
>TRBV27|TRBJ1-5|.|.
TGTGCCAGCAGTTCCCCCCGCCACAACGGGGCGGGTCAGCCCCAGCATTTT
CASSSPRHNGAGQPQHF